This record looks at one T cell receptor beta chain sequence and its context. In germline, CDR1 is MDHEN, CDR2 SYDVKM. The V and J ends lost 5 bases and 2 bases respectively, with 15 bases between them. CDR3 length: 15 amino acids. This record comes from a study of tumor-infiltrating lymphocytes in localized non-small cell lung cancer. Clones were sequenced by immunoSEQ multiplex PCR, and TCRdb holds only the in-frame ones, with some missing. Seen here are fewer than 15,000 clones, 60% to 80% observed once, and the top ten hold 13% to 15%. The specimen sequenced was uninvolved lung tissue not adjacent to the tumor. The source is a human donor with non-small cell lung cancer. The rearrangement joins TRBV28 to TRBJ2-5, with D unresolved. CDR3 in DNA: TGTGCCAGCAGTCCCCCTTTTATGGGTCAAGAGACCCAGTACTTC. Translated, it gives CASSPPFMGQETQYF. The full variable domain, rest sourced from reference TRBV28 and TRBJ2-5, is DVKVTQSSRYLVKRTGEKVFLECVQDMDHENMFWYRQDPGLGLRLIYFSYDVKMKEKGDIPEGYSVSREKKERFSLILESASTNQTSMYLCASSPPFMGQETQYFGPGTRLLVL.